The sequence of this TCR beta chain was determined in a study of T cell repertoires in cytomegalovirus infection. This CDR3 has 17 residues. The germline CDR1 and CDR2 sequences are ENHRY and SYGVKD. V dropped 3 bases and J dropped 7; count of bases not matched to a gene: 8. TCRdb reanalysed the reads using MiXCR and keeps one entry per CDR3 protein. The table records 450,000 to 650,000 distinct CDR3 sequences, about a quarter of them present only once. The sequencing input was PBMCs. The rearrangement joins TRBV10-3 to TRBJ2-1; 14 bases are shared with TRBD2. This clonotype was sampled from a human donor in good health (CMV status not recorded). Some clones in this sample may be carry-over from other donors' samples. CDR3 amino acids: CAISDPGTSGSRNEQFF. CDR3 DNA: TGTGCCATCAGTGACCCCGGGACTAGCGGGAGCAGAAATGAGCAGTTCTTC.